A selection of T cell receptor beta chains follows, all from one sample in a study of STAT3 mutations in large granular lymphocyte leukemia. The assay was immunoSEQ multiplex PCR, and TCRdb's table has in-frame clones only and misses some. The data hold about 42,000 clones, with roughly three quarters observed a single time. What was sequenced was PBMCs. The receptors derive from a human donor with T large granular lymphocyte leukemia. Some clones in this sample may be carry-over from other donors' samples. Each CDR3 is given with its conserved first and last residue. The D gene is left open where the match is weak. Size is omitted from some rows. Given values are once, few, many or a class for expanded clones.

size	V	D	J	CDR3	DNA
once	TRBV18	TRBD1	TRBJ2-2	CASSMTGANTGELFF	TGTGCCAGCTCGATGACAGGGGCGAACACCGGGGAGCTGTTTTTT
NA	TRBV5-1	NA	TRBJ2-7	CASSLQNPGHISYEQYF	TGCGCCAGCAGCTTACAAAATCCGGGACACATCTCCTACGAGCAGTACTTC
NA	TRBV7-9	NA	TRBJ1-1	CASSELTLGSQVGTEAFF	TGTGCCAGCAGCGAACTAACTCTAGGATCTCAGGTAGGCACTGAAGCTTTCTTT
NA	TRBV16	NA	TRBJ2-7	CASSQSSYEQYF	TGTGCCAGCAGCCAATCGAGCTACGAGCAGTACTTC
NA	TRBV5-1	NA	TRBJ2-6	CASGSWETGTASSGANVLTF	TGCGCCAGCGGTTCATGGGAAACCGGGACTGCCAGCTCTGGGGCCAACGTCCTGACTTTC
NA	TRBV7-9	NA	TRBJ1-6	CASSLVGGHSPLHF	TGTGCCAGCAGCTTAGTCGGCGGGCATTCACCCCTCCACTTT
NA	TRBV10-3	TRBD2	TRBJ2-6	CAISDWEGGGANVLTF	TGTGCCATCAGTGATTGGGAGGGCGGTGGGGCCAACGTCCTGACTTTC
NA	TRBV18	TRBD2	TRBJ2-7	CASSPRTSGGPYEQYF	TGTGCCAGCTCACCGAGGACTAGCGGGGGACCTTACGAGCAGTACTTC
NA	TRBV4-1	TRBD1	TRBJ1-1	CASSEQGSWTEAFF	TGCGCCAGCAGCGAACAGGGGAGTTGGACTGAAGCTTTCTTT
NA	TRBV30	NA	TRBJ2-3	CAWGRILTDTQYF	TGTGCCTGGGGACGAATACTTACAGATACGCAGTATTTT
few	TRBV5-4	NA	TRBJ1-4	CASSTGLGEKLFF	TGTGCCAGCAGCACGGGACTTGGTGAAAAACTGTTTTTT
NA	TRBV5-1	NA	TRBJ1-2	CASSLGGPGAPNGYTF	TGCGCCAGCAGCTTGGGTGGGCCAGGAGCCCCTAACGGCTACACCTTC
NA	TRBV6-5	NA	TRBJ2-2	CASIKGETGELFF	TGTGCCAGCATTAAGGGGGAAACCGGGGAGCTGTTTTTT
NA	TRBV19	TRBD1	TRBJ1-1	CASSIQGGRTEAFF	TGTGCCAGTAGTATACAGGGGGGAAGGACTGAAGCTTTCTTT
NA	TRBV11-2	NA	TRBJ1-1	CASSLVWSGTLNTEAFF	TGTGCCAGCAGCTTAGTCTGGTCCGGGACACTGAACACTGAAGCTTTCTTT
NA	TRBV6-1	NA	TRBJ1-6	CATRRYGDNSPLHF	TGTGCCACCCGTAGGTACGGCGATAATTCACCCCTCCACTTT
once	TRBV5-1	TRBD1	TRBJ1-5	CASSLVAGGNQPQHF	TGCGCCAGCAGCTTGGTGGCAGGGGGGAATCAGCCCCAGCATTTT
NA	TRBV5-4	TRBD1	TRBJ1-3	CASSHGTGRSGNTIYF	TGTGCCAGCAGTCACGGGACAGGGAGGTCTGGAAACACCATATATTTT
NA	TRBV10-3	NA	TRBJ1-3	CAISESMEGIRNTIYF	TGTGCCATCAGTGAGTCGATGGAGGGGATAAGAAACACCATATATTTT
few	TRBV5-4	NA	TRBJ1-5	CASSSWEANNQPQHF	TGTGCCAGCAGCTCCTGGGAGGCCAACAATCAGCCCCAGCATTTT
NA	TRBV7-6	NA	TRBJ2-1	CASSLGQAATYNEQFF	TGTGCCAGCAGCTTAGGGCAGGCCGCTACCTACAATGAGCAGTTCTTC
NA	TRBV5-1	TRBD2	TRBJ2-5	CASSFASGGRETQYF	TGCGCCAGCAGCTTCGCTAGCGGGGGACGAGAGACCCAGTACTTC
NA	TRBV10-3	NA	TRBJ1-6	CAIGGGNSPLHF	TGTGCCATCGGTGGGGGGAATTCACCCCTCCACTTT
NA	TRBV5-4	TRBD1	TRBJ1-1	CASSLAPTGATEAFF	TGTGCCAGCAGCTTGGCCCCTACAGGGGCCACTGAAGCTTTCTTT
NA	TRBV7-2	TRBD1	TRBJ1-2	CASSLGQGAGGYTF	TGTGCCAGCAGCTTAGGGCAGGGGGCAGGTGGCTACACCTTC
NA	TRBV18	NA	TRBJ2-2	CASSYKGFSGELFF	TGTGCCAGCTCGTATAAGGGCTTTTCCGGGGAGCTGTTTTTT
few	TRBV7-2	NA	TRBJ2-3	CASSSLGSGDTQYF	TGTGCCAGCAGCTCCCTAGGTTCCGGAGATACGCAGTATTTT
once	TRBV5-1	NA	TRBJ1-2	CASSLDQGSRGYTF	TGCGCCAGCAGCTTGGATCAGGGATCACGAGGCTACACCTTC
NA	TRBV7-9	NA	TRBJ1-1	CASSFIQGSEAFF	TGTGCCAGCAGCTTTATCCAGGGATCTGAAGCTTTCTTT
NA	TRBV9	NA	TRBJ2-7	CASSVGDGPYEQYF	TGTGCCAGCAGCGTAGGAGACGGTCCCTACGAGCAGTACTTC
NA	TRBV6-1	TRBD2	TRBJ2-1	CASSEESVKRGGIRNEQFF	TGTGCCAGCAGTGAAGAAAGTGTGAAGCGGGGGGGTATCCGCAATGAGCAGTTCTTC
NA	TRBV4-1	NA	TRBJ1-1	CASRASRLLLVNTEAFF	TGCGCCAGCAGGGCATCCAGGTTGTTGCTGGTGAACACTGAAGCTTTCTTT
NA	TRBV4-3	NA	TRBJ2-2	CASSQLITGGFTGELFF	TGCGCCAGCAGCCAACTCATAACAGGAGGTTTTACCGGGGAGCTGTTTTTT
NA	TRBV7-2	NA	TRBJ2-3	CASSLALKGDTQYF	TGTGCCAGCAGCTTAGCGCTAAAGGGGGACACGCAGTATTTT
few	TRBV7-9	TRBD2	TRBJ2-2	CASSLASGLVFTGELFF	TGTGCCAGCAGCTTAGCATCCGGACTAGTATTCACCGGGGAGCTGTTTTTT
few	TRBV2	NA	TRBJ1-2	CASSADDRFYGYTF	TGTGCCAGCAGTGCTGATGACAGATTCTATGGCTACACCTTC
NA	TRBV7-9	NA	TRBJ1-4	CASSLIENEKLFF	TGTGCCAGCAGCTTAATCGAGAATGAAAAACTGTTTTTT
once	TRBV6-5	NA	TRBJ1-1	CASNIQQNTEAFF	TGTGCCAGCAATATACAGCAGAACACTGAAGCTTTCTTT
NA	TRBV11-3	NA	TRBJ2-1	CASSSAQYNEQFF	TGTGCCAGCAGCTCAGCTCAGTACAATGAGCAGTTCTTC
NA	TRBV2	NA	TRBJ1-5	CASMLRDVGPQHF	TGTGCCAGCATGCTGAGGGACGTGGGGCCCCAGCATTTT
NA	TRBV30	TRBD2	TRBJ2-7	CAWSVLELAGGHPYEQYF	TGTGCCTGGAGTGTACTGGAGCTAGCGGGGGGTCATCCCTACGAGCAGTACTTC
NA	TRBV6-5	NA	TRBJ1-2	CASSYSIQGYGYTF	TGTGCCAGCAGTTACTCGATCCAGGGGTATGGCTACACCTTC
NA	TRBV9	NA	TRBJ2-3	CASSLLGASTDTQYF	TGTGCCAGCAGCCTTTTAGGGGCCAGCACAGATACGCAGTATTTT
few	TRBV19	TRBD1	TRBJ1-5	CASSPPRQGSNQPQHF	TGTGCCAGTAGTCCCCCTCGACAGGGAAGTAATCAGCCCCAGCATTTT
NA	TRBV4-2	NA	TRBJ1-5	CASSQGWGLIGNQPQHF	TGTGCCAGCAGCCAAGGATGGGGGCTGATCGGCAATCAGCCCCAGCATTTT
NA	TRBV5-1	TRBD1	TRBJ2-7	CASSLGTGALYEQYF	TGCGCCAGCAGCTTGGGGACAGGGGCCCTCTACGAGCAGTACTTC
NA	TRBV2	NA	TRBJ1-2	CASSVRGGNGYTF	TGTGCCAGCAGTGTACGGGGGGGAAATGGCTACACCTTC
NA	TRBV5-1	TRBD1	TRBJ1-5	CASGCRDRGSVSNQPQHF	TGCGCCAGCGGCTGCCGGGACAGGGGCTCCGTTAGCAATCAGCCCCAGCATTTT
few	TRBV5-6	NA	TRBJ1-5	CASSLALYQPQHF	TGTGCCAGCAGCTTGGCCCTTTATCAGCCCCAGCATTTT
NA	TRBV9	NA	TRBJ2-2	CASSAGRGLSGELFF	TGTGCCAGCAGCGCAGGGCGTGGATTGTCCGGGGAGCTGTTTTTT
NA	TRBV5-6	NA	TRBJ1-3	CASSLAQFSGNTIYF	TGTGCCAGCAGCTTGGCCCAGTTCTCTGGAAACACCATATATTTT
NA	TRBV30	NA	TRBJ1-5	CAWSVLTSPNQPQHF	TGTGCCTGGAGTGTACTCACCAGCCCCAATCAGCCCCAGCATTTT
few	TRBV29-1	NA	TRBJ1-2	CSVEDGFF	TGCAGCGTTGAAGATGGGTTCTTC
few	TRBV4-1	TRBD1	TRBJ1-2	CASSQAPGTGTDGYTF	TGCGCCAGCAGCCAAGCACCCGGGACAGGGACGGATGGCTACACCTTC
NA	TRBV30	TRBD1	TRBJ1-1	CAWSGTGWGEAFF	TGTGCCTGGAGTGGGACAGGGTGGGGTGAAGCTTTCTTT
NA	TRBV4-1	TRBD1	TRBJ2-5	CASSQYRGETETQYF	TGCGCCAGCAGCCAGTACAGGGGGGAAACGGAGACCCAGTACTTC
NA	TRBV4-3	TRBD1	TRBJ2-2	CASSRRDSQNTGELFF	TGCGCCAGCAGCCGCCGGGACAGCCAGAACACCGGGGAGCTGTTTTTT